The source of this TCR beta chain is a study of post-analysis software for immune sequencing data. Study-wide points: When patients were compared with controls, about 5 TRBV segments were more frequent, TRBV5-6, TRBV5-1 and TRBV20-1 among them.

cDNA libraries for TCR beta contained unique molecular identifiers. MiXCR, run by TCRdb on the PCR reads, gives a single entry per CDR3 protein. The table shows fewer than 850,000 distinct CDR3 sequences, with about 32% occurring only once. As for this clonotype: Its target is unknown.

Germline CDR1 reads MDHEN; CDR2 reads SYDVKM. The V and J ends lost 0 bases and 2 bases respectively, with 11 bases between them. This CDR3 has 16 residues. Sequenced material: blood. The clonotype was recovered from a girl aged 10-17 years with multiple sclerosis. This rearrangement joins TRBV28 to TRBJ1-5, with D perhaps TRBD1 (6 bases). In DNA, the CDR3 is TGTGCCAGCAGTTTATGGGGGGCGCAGGGCAATCAGCCCCAGCATTTT. Residues: CASSLWGAQGNQPQHF. Based on the CDR3 plus reference TRBV28 and TRBJ1-5, the full variable domain is DVKVTQSSRYLVKRTGEKVFLECVQDMDHENMFWYRQDPGLGLRLIYFSYDVKMKEKGDIPEGYSVSREKKERFSLILESASTNQTSMYLCASSLWGAQGNQPQHFGDGTRLSIL.